This is a list of T cell receptor beta chains from one sample in a study of regulatory T cells in long-lasting Graves disease. TCRdb re-derived calls from the multiplex PCR reads in MiXCR, one entry per CDR3 protein. The sample gives a few hundred thousand distinct CDR3 sequences, 10% to 15% of which show up once; over 15% is in the top ten. This sample was shared with a second study, whose subject was T cells in Graves' hyperthyroidism and ophthalmopathy.

The sequences come from peripheral blood mononuclear cells (PBMCs), collected at new diagnosis, from a patient treated with antithyroid drugs. Receptor source: a woman under 30 with Graves disease. Both conserved end residues are part of each CDR3. Fields, in order: CDR3 protein, J gene, V gene.

CDR3aa: CASSQDRDHTGELFF
j_gene: TRBJ2-2
v_gene: TRBV4-2

CDR3aa: CASSLVGVTKNIQYF
j_gene: TRBJ2-4
v_gene: TRBV12-3/TRBV12-4

CDR3aa: CSVEPMSSYNEQFF
j_gene: TRBJ2-1
v_gene: TRBV29-1

CDR3aa: CSVDLTSGADTQYF
j_gene: TRBJ2-3
v_gene: TRBV29-1

CDR3aa: CAIAGTGRSPLHF
j_gene: TRBJ1-6
v_gene: TRBV10-3

CDR3aa: CAISESSLGYTF
j_gene: TRBJ1-2
v_gene: TRBV10-3

CDR3aa: CASRTPRRTYGYTF
j_gene: TRBJ1-2
v_gene: TRBV6-2/TRBV6-3

CDR3aa: CASSPRTGSKETQYF
j_gene: TRBJ2-5
v_gene: TRBV2

CDR3aa: CASSYALIGVGNTEAFF
j_gene: TRBJ1-1
v_gene: TRBV6-2/TRBV6-3

CDR3aa: CASRAGTGTYEQFF
j_gene: TRBJ2-1
v_gene: TRBV6-1

CDR3aa: CASSLDPLVQYF
j_gene: TRBJ2-5
v_gene: TRBV11-2

CDR3aa: CASTAWRPSTGELFF
j_gene: TRBJ2-2
v_gene: TRBV6-2/TRBV6-3

CDR3aa: CAIRASGRSYNEQFF
j_gene: TRBJ2-1
v_gene: TRBV10-3

CDR3aa: CASSPSLRTPREYNEQFF
j_gene: TRBJ2-1
v_gene: TRBV6-1

CDR3aa: CASSIRRNYGYTF
j_gene: TRBJ1-2
v_gene: TRBV19

CDR3aa: CASSLRGRELRDEQFF
j_gene: TRBJ2-1
v_gene: TRBV7-2

CDR3aa: CSARVPQRNQPQHF
j_gene: TRBJ1-5
v_gene: TRBV20-1

CDR3aa: CSARVSGGGTDTQYF
j_gene: TRBJ2-3
v_gene: TRBV20-1

CDR3aa: CASSPPSGPTYNEQFF
j_gene: TRBJ2-1
v_gene: TRBV5-1

CDR3aa: CASSFPTARRKLFF
j_gene: TRBJ1-4
v_gene: TRBV13

CDR3aa: CASSSTSGRAFYEQYF
j_gene: TRBJ2-7
v_gene: TRBV11-2

CDR3aa: CASSVVPSGTDEQFF
j_gene: TRBJ2-1
v_gene: TRBV9

CDR3aa: CASSFHTEAFF
j_gene: TRBJ1-1
v_gene: TRBV28

CDR3aa: CSATTGGGIDTEAFF
j_gene: TRBJ1-1
v_gene: TRBV20-1

CDR3aa: CASSLRLAGGNNEQFF
j_gene: TRBJ2-1
v_gene: TRBV4-1

CDR3aa: CASIRNTEAFF
j_gene: TRBJ1-1
v_gene: TRBV5-4

CDR3aa: CASSYGWVRHDEQFF
j_gene: TRBJ2-1
v_gene: TRBV6-2/TRBV6-3

CDR3aa: CASTSWGYEQYF
j_gene: TRBJ2-7
v_gene: TRBV28

CDR3aa: CASSFSPGGSPLHF
j_gene: TRBJ1-6
v_gene: TRBV28

CDR3aa: CASSSIGFSNTEAFF
j_gene: TRBJ1-1
v_gene: TRBV7-9

CDR3aa: CASSPFEGLAGNTIYF
j_gene: TRBJ1-3
v_gene: TRBV3-1

CDR3aa: CSAMLTARNEQFF
j_gene: TRBJ2-1
v_gene: TRBV20-1

CDR3aa: CASSPLRDGSSGNTIYF
j_gene: TRBJ1-3
v_gene: TRBV9

CDR3aa: CASSVRQETQYF
j_gene: TRBJ2-5
v_gene: TRBV6-2/TRBV6-3

CDR3aa: CAWTRGYGGELFF
j_gene: TRBJ2-2
v_gene: TRBV30

CDR3aa: CASSEGGSWGEQFF
j_gene: TRBJ2-1
v_gene: TRBV2

CDR3aa: CASSSGEGRQPQHF
j_gene: TRBJ1-5
v_gene: TRBV28

CDR3aa: CSASRGPDTQYF
j_gene: TRBJ2-3
v_gene: TRBV20-1

CDR3aa: CATLPTHRPGAFF
j_gene: TRBJ1-1
v_gene: TRBV19

CDR3aa: CASSLVTSGYNEQFF
j_gene: TRBJ2-1
v_gene: TRBV7-2

CDR3aa: CASSLRQGDFEQFF
j_gene: TRBJ2-1
v_gene: TRBV7-9